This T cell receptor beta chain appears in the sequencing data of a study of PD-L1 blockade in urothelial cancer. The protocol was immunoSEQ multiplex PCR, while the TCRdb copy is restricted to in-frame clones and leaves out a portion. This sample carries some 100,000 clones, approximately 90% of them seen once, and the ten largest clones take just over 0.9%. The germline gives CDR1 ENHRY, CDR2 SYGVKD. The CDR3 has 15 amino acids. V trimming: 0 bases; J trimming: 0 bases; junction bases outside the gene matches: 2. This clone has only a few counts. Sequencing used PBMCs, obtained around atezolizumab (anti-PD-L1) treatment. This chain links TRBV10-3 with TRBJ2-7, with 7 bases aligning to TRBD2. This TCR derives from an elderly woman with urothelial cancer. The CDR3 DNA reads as TGTGCCATCAGTGAGTCAAGGACTAGCTCCTACGAGCAGTACTTC. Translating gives CAISESRTSSYEQYF.